This T cell receptor beta chain was observed in a study of blood T cell repertoires in COVID-19. The overall study: Sites across the United States, Italy and Spain contributed samples from acute and convalescent COVID-19.

Method: immunoSEQ multiplex PCR; TCRdb's copy keeps in-frame clones and lacks some. The sample includes about 220,000 clones, 70% to 85% of them seen just once. In terms of age and location, participants ranged from roughly 18 to 89 years and lived in approximately 24 US areas. Categorization into cohorts depended on clinical history that participants reported. Donors in Cohort 3 who had recovered were those with two negative PCRs, healthcare professional clearance, or resolution of their symptoms. CDR3 length equals 14 residues. CDR1 is SGHDT, CDR2 YYEEEE, per germline. After removal of 3 bases from V and 2 bases from J, the junction contained 4 bases not matched to a gene.

The receptor's source is a man between 40 and 49 years old who had recovered from COVID-19. The chain recombines TRBV5-6 with TRBJ2-5, with 7 bases lining up with TRBD2. Sequencing input: PBMCs or T cells enriched from blood (not recorded which). In nucleotides, the CDR3 is TGTGCCAGCAGCTCAGCAGCGGGACAAGAGACCCAGTACTTC. Translation: CASSSAAGQETQYF.